The clone carrying this TCR beta chain showed up many times. What it binds is unknown. As for time point: persistent/refractory GD, antithyroid drugs over 5 years with positive TRAb. The authors made the TCR library using RNA they extracted from PBMCs. The data were taken from a study of regulatory T cells in long-lasting Graves disease. In the study overall: Positivity for TSH receptor antibodies plus over 5 years of antithyroid drugs meant persistent Graves' disease.

Findings of the study overall: TCR diversity in persistent Graves' patients was below that of newly diagnosed ones. Whereas around 970 public clonotypes were shared by new patients, persistent patients shared more, at 2,500 to 3,000. Persistent disease preferred TRBV28, TRBJ1-2 and TRBJ2-5; new disease, TRBV20-1 and TRBJ2-1.

The CDR3 is made up of 11 amino acids. The V gene's germline CDR1 is MNHEY and CDR2 SVGAGI. V dropped 4 bases and J dropped 9 bases, with 9 bases sitting between them. Construction of the TCR beta libraries employed iRepertoire HTBI primers in conjunction with Arm-PCR of CDR3 regions. Using its own MiXCR run on the multiplex PCR reads, TCRdb lists one record per CDR3 protein. Of 400,000 to 500,000 distinct CDR3 sequences in the sample, more than 20% are singletons; the top ten hold 7% to 9.5%. The TCR comes from a female donor with Graves disease. This material consisted of peripheral blood mononuclear cells (PBMCs), taken when the disease was refractory, from a patient treated with antithyroid drugs. The chain links TRBV6-5 to TRBJ1-1; D ambiguous. CDR3 loop: CASSWATQAFF. CDR3 bases: TGTGCCAGCAGTTGGGCGACGCAAGCTTTCTTT.